This T cell receptor (beta chain) was retrieved from a study of T cell responses to AZD1222 COVID-19 vaccine. V gave up 11 bases and J gave up 3 bases; unmatched junction bases: 2. Looked up from germline, CDR1 is LGHDT and CDR2 is YNNKEL (reference sequence). The CDR3 is 11 residues long. Clones were sequenced by immunoSEQ multiplex PCR, and TCRdb holds only the in-frame ones, with some missing. The sample includes some 120,000 clones, around 90% of them seen just once. This chain joins TRBV3-1 (or the pseudogene TRBV3-2) and TRBJ2-7; 9 bases are shared with TRBD1. The sequences come from peripheral blood, collected on day 0 of AZD1222 vaccination. This receptor was obtained from an adult in good health. CDR3 loop: CAPTGGYEQYF. The CDR3 DNA sequence: TGTGCCCCGACAGGGGGCTACGAGCAGTACTTC.